The 18 T cell receptor beta chains listed next were all sequenced from one sample in a study of T-cell reconstitution after alpha-beta-depleted transplantation in children (dated by TCRdb to 2015 to 2016). Receptors were amplified or captured by PCR. Sequencing took place on an Illumina HiSeq 2500. TCR libraries were prepared with molecular barcoding, using unique molecular identifiers to normalize TCRbeta repertoire quantification. Using fastp trimming at Q25 and MiXCR clonotype assembly, TCRdb reanalyzed the public sequencing data and kept in-frame beta chains. Duplicate CDR3 protein sequences are folded into a single record with the most common DNA and genes. This sample lists 550,000 to 600,000 distinct CDR3 sequences; more than 20% were detected once. The ten most abundant clones make up roughly 15% of the sample. The treatment or condition label, as the study defines it: allogeneic hematopoietic cell transplantation with graft depleted of TCRalphabeta T cells and CD19 B cells.

The specimen comprised PBMCs, mostly from graft donor cells, sampled 360 days after TCRalphabeta/CD19-depleted stem cell transplant. Every receptor here comes from a boy younger than two who had a stem cell transplant for acute myeloid leukemia, so the T cells may come from the graft donor.

This clonotype was seen many times. CDR3 sequence reads: CASSPMVGGAYEQYF. The CDR3 bases are TGTGCCAGCAGCCCCATGGTTGGGGGGGCCTACGAGCAGTACTTC. The rearrangement joins TRBV7-9 to TRBJ2-7; 7 positions agree with TRBD2. Trimming at V came to 5 bases and at J to 2 bases, leaving 9 bases not matched to a gene. The germline CDR1 and CDR2 sequences are SEHNR and FQNEAQ (reference sequence). The CDR3 runs 15 residues.

The V and J genes are TRBV7-2 and TRBJ1-1; no definite D call. The CDR3 runs 14 residues. Germline CDR1 reads SGHTA; CDR2 reads FQGNSA. The V end lost 4 bases, the J end lost 1 base, and 10 bases lay between the germline ends. The CDR3 sequence: CASSWQWRNTEAFF. The CDR3 nucleotides read TGTGCCAGCAGCTGGCAGTGGAGGAACACTGAAGCTTTCTTT.

The chain joins TRBV20-1 to TRBJ2-5; 8 bases match TRBD2. The CDR3 covers 13 residues. CDR1 DFQATT and CDR2 SNEGSKA come from the germline V gene (reference sequence). CDR3 sequence: CSLPGGGRETQYF. The CDR3, as DNA: TGCAGCCTTCCCGGGGGGGGGCGAGAGACCCAGTACTTC.

This clonotype appeared many times. The gene calls are TRBV7-2 and TRBJ2-2; TRBD1 might be the D (5 bases). The CDR3 has 15 residues. The V end was cut by 3 bases, the J end by 6 bases, with 14 bases between. In germline, CDR1 is SGHTA, CDR2 FQGNSA. The CDR3 protein is CASSLSGRAAGELFF. The CDR3 bases are TGTGCCAGCAGCTTGTCTGGCAGGGCAGCCGGGGAGCTGTTTTTT.

Only a few counts were recorded for this clonotype. This chain uses TRBV7-9 with TRBJ2-1, with D perhaps being TRBD1 or TRBD2 (5 bases each). The length of the CDR3 is 13 residues. Germline CDR1 reads SEHNR; CDR2 reads FQNEAQ (reference sequence). V shed 1 base and J shed 11 bases, with 12 bases lying between them. DNA of the CDR3: TGTGCCAGCAGCTTAGAGATCGGGGACCAGCAGTTCTTC. Its protein is CASSLEIGDQQFF. Supplemented by reference TRBV7-9 and TRBJ2-1, the full variable domain reads DTGVSQNPRHKITKRGQNVTFRCDPISEHNRLYWYRQTLGQGPEFLTYFQNEAQLEKSRLLSDRFSAERPKGSFSTLEIQRTEQGDSAMYLCASSLEIGDQQFFGPGTRLTVL.

This clonotype was seen at least ten times. This chain joins TRBV29-1 and TRBJ2-7; no clear D. The CDR3 length is 12 residues. The germline V gene has CDR1 SQVTM and CDR2 ANQGSEA. V lost 1 base and J lost 3, with 7 bases in between. The CDR3 coding sequence is TGCAGCGTTGAAGCTACAAACTACGAGCAGTACTTC. Its translation: CSVEATNYEQYF.

A few counts support this clonotype. The chain uses TRBV6-1 and TRBJ1-1; 9 bases line up with TRBD1. Germline V gene lookup returns CDR1 MNHNS and CDR2 SASEGT. V trimming: 6 bases; J trimming: 2 bases; junction bases outside the gene matches: 7. This CDR3 comprises 15 residues. The CDR3 spells CASSQGQGKNTEAFF. DNA of the CDR3: TGTGCCAGCAGCCAGGGACAGGGTAAAAACACTGAAGCTTTCTTT.

The chain employs TRBV27 and TRBJ2-2; 8 bases map to TRBD1. V shed 8 bases and J 3 bases; nucleotides not matched to a gene: 11. From germline, CDR1 is MNHEY and CDR2 SMNVEV (reference sequence). The CDR3 covers 16 residues. CDR3 in amino acids: CASGDRTPGDTGELFF. In DNA form, the CDR3 reads TGTGCCAGCGGGGACAGGACTCCAGGGGACACCGGGGAGCTGTTTTTT.

In its sample, this clonotype was seen a few times. The chain is built from TRBV5-1 and TRBJ1-6, with TRBD1 matching 10 bases. CDR1 and CDR2 from the germline V gene are SGHRS and YFSETQ. The CDR3 has 18 amino acids. The junction had 11 bases not matched to a gene; V was cut back by 0 bases and J by 8 bases. The CDR3 reads CASSLGSSGQGRHSPLHF. Written as DNA, the CDR3 is TGCGCCAGCAGCTTGGGTTCATCGGGACAGGGGAGGCATTCACCCCTCCACTTT.

This clonotype was detected ten times or more. This sequence joins TRBV20-1 and TRBJ2-3; no definite D call. Trimming left V 0 bases short and J 4 bases short, with 5 bases between. The CDR3 runs 12 residues. Germline V gives CDR1 DFQATT, CDR2 SNEGSKA (reference sequence). DNA for the CDR3: TGCAGTGCTAGAGATGCGGCAGATACGCAGTATTTT. It encodes CSARDAADTQYF.

The chain carries TRBV20-1 and TRBJ2-1; D may match TRBD1 or TRBD2 (7 bases each). The germline V and J ends were trimmed by 3 bases and 4 bases, with 19 bases remaining between them. This CDR3 contains 16 residues. The germline V gene has CDR1 DFQATT and CDR2 SNEGSKA (reference sequence). The CDR3 nucleotides are TGCAGTGCTAGCCGCGTCAGGGGGGGCGCGTACAATGAGCAGTTCTTC. This encodes CSASRVRGGAYNEQFF.

This clonotype was picked up many times. The chain has TRBV7-2 and TRBJ2-7; 9 bases fit TRBD1. V lost 3 bases and J lost 4; bases outside the gene matches: 7. Germline-derived CDR1 and CDR2 are SGHTA and FQGNSA. The CDR3 is made up of 15 amino acids. The DNA for the CDR3 is TGTGCCAGCAGCTTGGGGACAGGGAGGTTTTACGAGCAGTACTTC. Translated: CASSLGTGRFYEQYF. The complete variable domain, with remaining parts taken from reference TRBV7-2 and TRBJ2-7, reads GAGVSQSPSNKVTEKGKDVELRCDPISGHTALYWYRQSLGQGLEFLIYFQGNSAPDKSGLPSDRFSAERTGGSVSTLTIQRTQQEDSAVYLCASSLGTGRFYEQYFGPGTRLTVT.

The chain is built from TRBV20-1 and TRBJ2-3; D tentatively fits TRBD1 or TRBD2 (8 bases each). The V gene lost 5 bases and the J gene lost 4 bases, with 16 bases spanning the gap. CDR1 is DFQATT, CDR2 SNEGSKA, per germline (reference sequence). CDR3 length: 14 amino acids. The CDR3 sequence is CSASGGGRSDTQYF. CDR3 nucleotides: TGCAGTGCTTCAGGGGGCGGGAGGTCAGATACGCAGTATTTT.

This clonotype was recorded at least ten times. V and J are TRBV4-1 and TRBJ2-7; D is uncertain. Germline V gives CDR1 MGHRA, CDR2 YSYEKL. Trimming shortened V by 1 base and J by 0 bases, and 10 bases separated the two germline ends. The CDR3 length is 15 residues. The chain's CDR3 is CASSQVSKGSYEQYF. CDR3 coding DNA: TGCGCCAGCAGCCAAGTCTCGAAGGGCTCCTACGAGCAGTACTTC.

In this sample, this clonotype turned up a few times. This chain links TRBV4-3 with TRBJ1-2; D might be TRBD1 (6 bases). Deletions cut 3 bases from V and 7 bases from J, with 12 bases between. Per the germline V gene, CDR1 is LGHNA and CDR2 is YSLEER. This CDR3 region has 13 residues. This chain's CDR3 is CASSHQGLGGYTF. The DNA for the CDR3 is TGCGCCAGCAGCCATCAGGGGTTAGGTGGCTACACCTTC.

This clonotype has ten or more counts. The DNA of the CDR3 is TGCGCCAGCAGCTTGGTCTTTATGGGGATCTCCTACGAGCAGTACTTC. Protein sequence: CASSLVFMGISYEQYF. The chain has TRBV5-1 and TRBJ2-7; no clear D. Trimming took off 0 bases at V and 0 bases at J, with 13 bases between the two ends. CDR1 SGHRS and CDR2 YFSETQ come from the germline V gene. CDR3 length: 16 amino acids.

This chain connects TRBV10-3 to TRBJ1-5, with 8 bases aligning to TRBD1. The germline V gene encodes CDR1 ENHRY and CDR2 SYGVKD. V lost 1 base and J lost 2; bases outside the gene matches: 19. The CDR3 is made up of 21 amino acids. The CDR3 is CAISEFDIGQGWIGGNQPQHF. CDR3 nucleotide sequence: TGTGCCATCAGTGAGTTCGACATCGGACAGGGTTGGATCGGAGGCAATCAGCCCCAGCATTTT.

The chain joins TRBV7-2 to TRBJ2-5, with D unclear. The CDR3 has 11 residues. Deletions cut 2 bases from V and 7 bases from J, with 5 bases between. Germline-derived CDR1 and CDR2 are SGHTA and FQGNSA. The CDR3 DNA follows: TGTGCCAGCAGCTTAATGGGGACCCAGTACTTC. It codes for CASSLMGTQYF.